This T cell receptor (beta chain) is drawn from a study of monozygotic twins with inflammatory bowel disease. Overall study findings and caveats: Those with IBD had lower TCRbeta diversity (inverse Simpson) than their healthy co-twins did. The existence of one strong signal or clonotype linked to IBD lacked support. Especially with disease activity, IBD patients had fewer clonotypes in common with others than healthy twins did.

Eight reactions per sample, run separately, yielded cDNA. TCRdb reprocessed the 5' RACE reads, with one entry per CDR3 protein and no DNA. In total, the table holds some 450,000 distinct CDR3 sequences. CDR3 length: 15 amino acids. Germline loops: CDR1 SGHAT, CDR2 FQNNGV. With respect to this clonotype: Its antigen is unknown.

The sequenced sample consisted of blood. The receptor was derived from a human donor with ulcerative colitis or Crohn's disease, or a healthy co-twin of an affected twin (not recorded which). The chain combines TRBV11-2 with TRBJ2-1; TCRdb outputs TRBD1, but without DNA this stays unchecked. The CDR3 sequence: CASSFERDSYNEQFF. Drawing the rest from reference TRBV11-2 and TRBJ2-1, the complete variable domain is EAGVAQSPRYKIIEKRQSVAFWCNPISGHATLYWYQQILGQGPKLLIQFQNNGVVDDSQLPKDRFSAERLKGVDSTLKIQPAKLEDSAVYLCASSFERDSYNEQFFGPGTRLTVL.